Included here is one T cell receptor (beta chain) sequence, with context. Only in-frame clones appear in the TCRdb table, and some are missing; sequencing was by immunoSEQ multiplex PCR. Among about 150,000 clones listed, about four fifths were seen once. This record comes from a study of blood T cell repertoires in COVID-19. The receptor's source is a man aged 65-85 years with acute or convalescent COVID-19. Sequences were obtained from peripheral blood.

DNA of the CDR3: TGTGCCTGGAGCGGAGGTCGGGGGGAGACCCAGTACTTC. Translating gives CAWSGGRGETQYF. This chain joins TRBV30 and TRBJ2-5; TRBD2 might be the D (6 bases). V was trimmed by 3 bases and J by 5 bases, leaving 13 bases between them. CDR3 length: 13 amino acids. CDR1 and CDR2 (germline): GTSNPN, SVGIG (reference sequence).